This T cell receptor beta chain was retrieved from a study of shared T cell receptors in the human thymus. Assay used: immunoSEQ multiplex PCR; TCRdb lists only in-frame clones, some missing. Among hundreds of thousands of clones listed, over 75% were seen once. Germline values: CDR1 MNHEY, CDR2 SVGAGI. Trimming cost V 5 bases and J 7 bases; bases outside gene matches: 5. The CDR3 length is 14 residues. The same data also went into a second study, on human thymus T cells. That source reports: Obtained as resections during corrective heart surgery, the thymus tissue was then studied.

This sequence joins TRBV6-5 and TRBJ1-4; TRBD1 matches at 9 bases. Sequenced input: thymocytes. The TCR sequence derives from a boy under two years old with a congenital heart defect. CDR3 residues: CASSPYRGREKLFF. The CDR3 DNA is TGTGCCAGCAGTCCATACAGGGGGCGTGAAAAACTGTTTTTT.